This T cell receptor beta chain was identified in a study of siplizumab effects on memory and regulatory T cells. Germline CDR1 and CDR2: MNHEY and SVGAGI. This CDR3 has 12 residues. J gave up 12 bases and V 1 base, and 5 bases lay outside the gene matches. Clones were sequenced by immunoSEQ multiplex PCR, and TCRdb holds only the in-frame ones, with some missing. The sample yields just over 60,000 clones, 70% to 80% seen once. V is TRBV6-5 and J is TRBJ1-2; 7 bases agree with TRBD1. The sequence derives from a human donor in good health. Specimen: memory CD4+ T cells sorted from blood. CDR3 region: CASSYLGQLNTF. CDR3 nucleotide sequence: TGTGCCAGCAGTTACTTGGGACAGTTGAACACCTTC.